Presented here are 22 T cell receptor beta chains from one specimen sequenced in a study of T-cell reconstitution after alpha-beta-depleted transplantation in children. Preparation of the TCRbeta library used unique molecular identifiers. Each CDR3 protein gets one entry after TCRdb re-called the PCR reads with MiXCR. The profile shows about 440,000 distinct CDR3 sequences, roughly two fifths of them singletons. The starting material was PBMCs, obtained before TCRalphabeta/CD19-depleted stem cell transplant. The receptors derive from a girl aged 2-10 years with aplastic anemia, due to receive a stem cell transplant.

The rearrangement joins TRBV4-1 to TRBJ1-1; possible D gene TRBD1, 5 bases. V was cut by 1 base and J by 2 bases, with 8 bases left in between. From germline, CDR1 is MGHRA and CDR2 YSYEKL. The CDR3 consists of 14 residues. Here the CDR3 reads CASSQGGFNTEAFF. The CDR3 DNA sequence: TGCGCCAGCAGCCAAGGGGGCTTCAACACTGAAGCTTTCTTT.

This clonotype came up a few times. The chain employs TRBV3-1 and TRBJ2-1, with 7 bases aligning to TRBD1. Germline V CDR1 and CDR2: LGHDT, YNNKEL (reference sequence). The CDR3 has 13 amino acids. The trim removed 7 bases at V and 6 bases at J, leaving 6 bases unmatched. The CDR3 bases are TGTGCCAGCACTTCCGGGACAGTCAATGAGCAGTTCTTC. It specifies CASTSGTVNEQFF.

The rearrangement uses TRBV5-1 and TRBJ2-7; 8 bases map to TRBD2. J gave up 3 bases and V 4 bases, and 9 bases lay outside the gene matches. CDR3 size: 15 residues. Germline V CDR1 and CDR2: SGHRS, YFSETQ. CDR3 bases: TGCGCCAGCAGCCTGGAACGGGGGGGAGGCTACGAGCAGTACTTC. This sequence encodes CASSLERGGGYEQYF.

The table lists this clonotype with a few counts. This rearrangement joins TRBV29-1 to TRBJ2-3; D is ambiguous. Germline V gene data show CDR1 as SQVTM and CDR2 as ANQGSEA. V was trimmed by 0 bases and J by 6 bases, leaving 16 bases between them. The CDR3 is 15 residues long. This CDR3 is CSVEDLRHERDTQYF. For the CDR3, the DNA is TGCAGCGTTGAAGATCTTCGGCACGAACGGGATACGCAGTATTTT.

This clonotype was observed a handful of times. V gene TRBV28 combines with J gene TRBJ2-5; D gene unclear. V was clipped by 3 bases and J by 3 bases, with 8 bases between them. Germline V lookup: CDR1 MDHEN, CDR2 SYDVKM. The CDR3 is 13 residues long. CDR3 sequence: CASSFPNEETQYF. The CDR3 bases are TGTGCCAGCAGTTTCCCCAACGAAGAGACCCAGTACTTC.

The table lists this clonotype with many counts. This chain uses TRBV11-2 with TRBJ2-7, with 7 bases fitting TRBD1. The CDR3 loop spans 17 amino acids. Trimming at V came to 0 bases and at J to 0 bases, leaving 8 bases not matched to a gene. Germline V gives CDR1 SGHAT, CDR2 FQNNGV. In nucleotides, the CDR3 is TGTGCCAGCAGCTTAGATTTCGGGACAGTGAGCTCCTACGAGCAGTACTTC. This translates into CASSLDFGTVSSYEQYF.

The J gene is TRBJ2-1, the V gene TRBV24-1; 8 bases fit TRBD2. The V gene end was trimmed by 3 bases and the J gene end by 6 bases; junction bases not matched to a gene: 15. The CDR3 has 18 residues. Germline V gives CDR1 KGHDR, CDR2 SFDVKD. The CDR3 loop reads CATSDPPGTRGVGNEQFF. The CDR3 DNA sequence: TGTGCCACCAGTGATCCGCCGGGGACTAGAGGAGTTGGCAATGAGCAGTTCTTC.

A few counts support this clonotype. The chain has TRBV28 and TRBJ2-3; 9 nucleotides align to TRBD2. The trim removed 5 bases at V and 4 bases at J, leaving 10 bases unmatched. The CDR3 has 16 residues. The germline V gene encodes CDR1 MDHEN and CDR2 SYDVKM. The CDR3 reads CASSTGLAGGADTQYF. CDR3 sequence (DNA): TGTGCCAGCAGTACGGGACTAGCCGGAGGGGCAGATACGCAGTATTTT.

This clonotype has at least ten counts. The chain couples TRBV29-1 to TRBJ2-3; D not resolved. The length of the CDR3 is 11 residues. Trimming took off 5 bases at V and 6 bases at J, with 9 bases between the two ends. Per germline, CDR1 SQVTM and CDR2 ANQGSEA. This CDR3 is CSVRTADTQYF. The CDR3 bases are TGCAGCGTTCGAACCGCGGATACGCAGTATTTT.

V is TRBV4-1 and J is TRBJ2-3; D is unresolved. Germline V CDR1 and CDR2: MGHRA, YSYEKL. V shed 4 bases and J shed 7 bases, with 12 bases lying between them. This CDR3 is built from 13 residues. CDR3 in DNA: TGCGCCAGCAGCCCCCCCGCATCCTATACGCAGTATTTT. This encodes CASSPPASYTQYF.

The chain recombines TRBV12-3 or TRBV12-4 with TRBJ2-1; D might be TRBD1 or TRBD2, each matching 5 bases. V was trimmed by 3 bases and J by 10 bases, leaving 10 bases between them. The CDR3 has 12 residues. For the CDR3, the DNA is TGTGCCAGCAGTTTCCCCGGGGCCGAGCAGTTCTTC. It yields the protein CASSFPGAEQFF.

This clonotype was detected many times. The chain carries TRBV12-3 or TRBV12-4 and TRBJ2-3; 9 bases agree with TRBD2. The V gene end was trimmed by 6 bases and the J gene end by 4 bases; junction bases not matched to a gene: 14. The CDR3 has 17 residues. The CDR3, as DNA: TGTGCCAGCAGCGCGGGGGGCCTGGCGGGAGGGCCAGATACGCAGTATTTT. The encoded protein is CASSAGGLAGGPDTQYF.

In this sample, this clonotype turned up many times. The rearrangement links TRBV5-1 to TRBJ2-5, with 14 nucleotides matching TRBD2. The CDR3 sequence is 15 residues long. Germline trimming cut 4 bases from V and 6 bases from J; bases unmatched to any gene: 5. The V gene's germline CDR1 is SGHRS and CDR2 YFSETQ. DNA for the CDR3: TGCGCCAGCAGCGTTAGGACTAGCGGGAGGCAGACCCAGTACTTC. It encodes CASSVRTSGRQTQYF.

The CDR3 sequence is CSARDSSRMNTEAFF. CDR3 nucleotides: TGCAGTGCTAGAGATTCCAGCCGGATGAACACTGAAGCTTTCTTT. The J gene is TRBJ1-1, the V gene TRBV20-1; D gene unclear. Germline V gene data show CDR1 as DFQATT and CDR2 as SNEGSKA (reference sequence). The CDR3 loop spans 15 amino acids. V lost 0 bases and J lost 0, with 11 bases in between.

The CDR3, as DNA: TGCAGTGCTAGTCCCGCCGCCTCCTGGAGCGAGCAGTACTTC. Amino acid sequence: CSASPAASWSEQYF. The genes are TRBV20-1 and TRBJ2-7; D uncertain. The CDR3 loop spans 14 amino acids. Germline V CDR1 and CDR2: DFQATT, SNEGSKA (reference sequence). V gave up 3 bases and J gave up 6 bases, with 18 bases separating them.

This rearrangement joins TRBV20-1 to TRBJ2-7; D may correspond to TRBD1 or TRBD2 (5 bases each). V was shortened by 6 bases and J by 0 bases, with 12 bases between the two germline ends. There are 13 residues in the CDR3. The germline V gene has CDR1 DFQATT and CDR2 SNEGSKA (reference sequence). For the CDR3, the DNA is TGCAGTGCCGGGGACGCCTACTCCTACGAGCAGTACTTC. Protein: CSAGDAYSYEQYF.

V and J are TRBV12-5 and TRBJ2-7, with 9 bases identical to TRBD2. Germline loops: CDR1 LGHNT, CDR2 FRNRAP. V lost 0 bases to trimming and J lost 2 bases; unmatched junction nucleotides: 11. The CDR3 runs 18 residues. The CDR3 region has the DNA TGTGCTAGTGGTTTGGTAACGACCAGCGGGAGGTCTGCCTACGAGCAGTACTTC. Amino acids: CASGLVTTSGRSAYEQYF.

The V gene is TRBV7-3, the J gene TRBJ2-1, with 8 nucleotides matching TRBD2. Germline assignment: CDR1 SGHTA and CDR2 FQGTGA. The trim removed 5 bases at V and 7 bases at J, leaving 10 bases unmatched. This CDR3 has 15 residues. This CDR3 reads CASSVGLANGNEQFF. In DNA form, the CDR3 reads TGTGCCAGCAGCGTAGGACTAGCAAACGGGAATGAGCAGTTCTTC.

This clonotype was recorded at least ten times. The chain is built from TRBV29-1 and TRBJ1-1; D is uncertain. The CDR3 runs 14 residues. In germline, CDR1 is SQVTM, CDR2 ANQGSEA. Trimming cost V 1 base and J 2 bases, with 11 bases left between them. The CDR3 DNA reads TGCAGCGTTGAAGCCCCTTTAACAAACACTGAAGCTTTCTTT. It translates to CSVEAPLTNTEAFF. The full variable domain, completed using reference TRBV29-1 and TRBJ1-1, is SAVISQKPSRDICQRGTSLTIQCQVDSQVTMMFWYRQQPGQSLTLIATANQGSEATYESGFVIDKFPISRPNLTFSTLTVSNMSPEDSSIYLCSVEAPLTNTEAFFGQGTRLTVV.

CDR3 coding DNA: TGCGCCAGCAGCGGTGGGTTGAGGCCTACTAGCCCCGCGAGATCCTACAATGAGCAGTTCTTC. The encoded protein is CASSGGLRPTSPARSYNEQFF. V usage is TRBV5-1 and J usage is TRBJ2-1, with a weak D call TRBD2 (6 bases). Germline V CDR1 and CDR2: SGHRS, YFSETQ. With 4 bases removed from V and 1 base from J, the gap between germline ends came to 30 bases. The CDR3 is 21 amino acids. Complete variable domain (other parts from reference TRBV5-1 and TRBJ2-1): KAGVTQTPRYLIKTRGQQVTLSCSPISGHRSVSWYQQTPGQGLQFLFEYFSETQRNKGNFPGRFSGRQFSNSRSEMNVSTLELGDSALYLCASSGGLRPTSPARSYNEQFFGPGTRLTVL.

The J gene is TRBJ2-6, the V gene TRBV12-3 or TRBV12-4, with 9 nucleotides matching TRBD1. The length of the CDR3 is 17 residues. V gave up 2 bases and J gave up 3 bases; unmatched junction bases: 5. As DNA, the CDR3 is TGTGCCAGCAGTTTAAGGGACAGGGTCTTTGGGGCCAACGTCCTGACTTTC. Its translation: CASSLRDRVFGANVLTF.

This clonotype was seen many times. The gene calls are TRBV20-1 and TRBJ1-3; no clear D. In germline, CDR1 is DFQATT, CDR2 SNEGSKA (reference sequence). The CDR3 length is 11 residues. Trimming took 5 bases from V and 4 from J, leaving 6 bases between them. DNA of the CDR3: TGCAGTGCTCCGCGAGGAAACACCATATATTTT. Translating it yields CSAPRGNTIYF.